Listed below are T cell receptor beta chains from one sample, sequenced in a study of cytomegalovirus exposure and HLA in healthy donors. Using immunoSEQ multiplex PCR, the repertoire was profiled, and TCRdb retains in-frame clones only, with some absent. The table lists roughly 250,000 clones, roughly two thirds of them singletons. The sequencing sample was made of PBMCs. These receptors were taken from a female donor in good health and CMV-seronegative. Both conserved end residues are part of each CDR3. D genes are given only for firm matches. Clone size is stated in some rows and not others, as once, few, many or a class when expanded.

J	D	V	size	DNA	CDR3
TRBJ1-2	TRBD1	TRBV15	.	TGTGCCACCAGCAGAGATCTACAGGGGGGTGGCTACACCTTC	CATSRDLQGGGYTF
TRBJ2-2	TRBD1	TRBV5-6	.	TGTGCCAGCAGCTCAACCGGGACAGGGTTCTGGGACACCGGGGAGCTGTTTTTT	CASSSTGTGFWDTGELFF
TRBJ2-7	.	TRBV7-9	.	TGTGCCAGCAGCTTGGTGGGTGAGGGATACTACGAGCAGTACTTC	CASSLVGEGYYEQYF
TRBJ2-5	TRBD2	TRBV11-3	.	TGTGCCAGCAGCTTGGGGGGGAAAAGGGAAGAGACCCAGTACTTC	CASSLGGKREETQYF
TRBJ2-2	TRBD1	TRBV30	.	TGTGCCTGGAGTGCCGGGACAGGGGTCGGGGAGCTGTTTTTT	CAWSAGTGVGELFF
TRBJ1-2	.	TRBV29-1	few	TGCAGCGTTGGGGACACGCGGGTTGATGGCTACACCTTC	CSVGDTRVDGYTF
TRBJ2-1	TRBD2	TRBV4-1	few	TGCGCCAGCAGCCAAGTCGGGACTAGCAATGAGCAGTTCTTC	CASSQVGTSNEQFF
TRBJ2-7	.	TRBV11-2	.	TGTGCCAGCAGCTTAGTGGGCGGGGGCGCCTACGAGCAGTACTTC	CASSLVGGGAYEQYF
TRBJ2-5	TRBD2	TRBV10-1	once	TGCGCCAGCAGCCGACTAGCGGGAGGTGAAGAGACCCAGTACTTC	CASSRLAGGEETQYF
TRBJ1-1	TRBD1	TRBV6-5	.	TGTGCCAGCAGTTCCCTAGGGGGCGGCGGAACTGAAGCTTTCTTT	CASSSLGGGGTEAFF
TRBJ2-6	TRBD2	TRBV29-1	.	TGCAGCGTCTCACGAGGGAGGGGAGGATCTGGGGCCAACGTCCTGACTTTC	CSVSRGRGGSGANVLTF
TRBJ2-1	.	TRBV27	once	TGTGCCAGCCACCCGTCCGTTGGCCACAATGAGCAGTTCTTC	CASHPSVGHNEQFF
TRBJ1-2	.	TRBV28	.	TGTGCCAGCAGTCCCCGACAGGACGGGGATCGACTGCAGCATGGCTACACCTTC	CASSPRQDGDRLQHGYTF
TRBJ2-7	TRBD2	TRBV10-1	.	TGCGCCAGCAGTGAGGCGGGAGGCCGCGAGCAGTACTTC	CASSEAGGREQYF
TRBJ2-1	TRBD2	TRBV6-1	few	TGTGCCAGCAGTGAACTAGCGGGAACTTACAATGAGCAGTTCTTC	CASSELAGTYNEQFF
TRBJ2-7	TRBD1	TRBV7-9	.	TGTTCCAGCAGCAAAGACGGGACAGGTGGGTACGAGCAGTACTTC	CSSSKDGTGGYEQYF
TRBJ2-7	TRBD1	TRBV7-9	.	TGTGCCAGCAGCTTTTATACCGGGGGGACAGGGGTCACCTACGAGCAGTACTTC	CASSFYTGGTGVTYEQYF
TRBJ2-5	.	TRBV9	.	TGTGCCAGCAGCGTAGGGACTGGGACCCAGTACTTC	CASSVGTGTQYF
TRBJ2-5	TRBD2	TRBV11-2	once	TGTGCCAGCAGCTCCCCTGGGGGACTAGCGGGAGTTCTAGAGACCCAGTACTTC	CASSSPGGLAGVLETQYF
TRBJ2-2	.	TRBV27	once	TGTGCCAGCACCATGGCGCAGGGGATCGGGGAGCTGTTTTTT	CASTMAQGIGELFF
TRBJ2-7	.	TRBV11-3	.	TGTGCCAGCAGCTTCACGGGTAAAGGCCACGGAGCCTACGAGCAGTACTTC	CASSFTGKGHGAYEQYF
TRBJ1-1	TRBD1	TRBV19	.	TGTGCCAGTAGAGGACAGGGAGGGACTGAAGCTTTCTTT	CASRGQGGTEAFF